The source of this T cell receptor beta chain is a study of beta chain features in type 1 diabetes (dated by TCRdb to between 2018 and 2020). For context, the study as a whole: Mean age, gender distribution, total cell number and subset yield did not differ between patients and healthy donors. Regulatory and stem cell-like memory subsets were isolated from only 8 patients and 8 healthy donors, whereas naive and central memory subsets came from all 30 or so donors. A total of around 110,000,000 sorted cells were examined across all samples, and RNA yield correlated strongly with the number of cells per subset. The study compared the TCRB repertoires of sorted circulating CD4+ T cell subsets in recently diagnosed type 1 diabetes patients with those in matched healthy donors. Broader findings and caveats from the paper: PCR may preferentially amplify shorter templates, but because patient and control samples were amplified and corrected together, any resulting skew would affect both groups equally. Patients with type 1 diabetes made fewer insertions and deleted more nucleotides at VDJ recombination sites, implying thymic rearrangement abnormalities. Because cDNA rather than genomic DNA was sequenced, highly expressing activated cells could have been over-represented, although no difference in activation and CD3 levels was found between groups. Naive, central memory and regulatory TCRB repertoires appeared to be more alike among patients than among healthy donors. In all four CD4+ subsets, TCRB CDR3 length was moderately but significantly shorter in type 1 diabetes patients. Because small numbers of individuals were included in the HLA sub-analyses, any influence of HLA type on TCRB rearrangement was left unresolved.

The High Capacity cDNA Reverse Transcription Kit was used to reverse transcribe all of the isolated RNA, meaning that expressed TCRB transcripts were what got sequenced. Deep immunoSEQ sequencing was performed on naive, central memory and regulatory T cell samples, with an average of about 3.57 million total reads per sample. Sorted cells were lysed in RLT buffer and RNA was extracted with DNase-treated RNeasy Micro or Mini kits, depending on cell number. To prevent cross-contamination, every cell subset was processed on its own, while patient and healthy donor samples were processed together. TCRB sequences were amplified from cDNA with the immunoSEQ multiplex PCR, producing 87-bp fragments spanning the CDR3 region. Sequencing of the amplicons was performed on the Illumina HiSeq platform. On the authors' methods: Synthetic template baselines were used to correct PCR bias computationally, reads within Hamming distance 2 were collapsed together, and singletons that could not be merged were discarded. Reads were aligned against IMGT so that V, D and J genes, CDR3 length and insertions or deletions at six rearrangement sites could be assigned. Within each subset, clonotype counts were normalized to the number of sorted cells before true diversity and Gini coefficients were calculated with the tcR R package. The overlap coefficient, calculated on TCRB nucleotide sequences, was used to measure repertoire sharing. As a proxy for the pre-selection repertoire, out-of-frame TCRB sequences from naive cells were analyzed. The table was pulled from immuneACCESS by TCRdb, which kept in-frame rearrangements only. Such tables lose some clones; where checked, under half of the loss comes from unresolved V genes, and the rest has no known cause. V, J and clone size were drawn from that table, and D and trimming were deduced from the DNA. The sample yields 400,000 to 500,000 clones; over 11% were counted once. The ten largest clones capture 0.035% to 0.045% of the sample.

The CDR3 numbers 15 residues from cysteine through phenylalanine. The kept DNA is CDR3 alone, 45 bases in frame from the first base. CDR1 and CDR2 were assigned from the germline V gene as SGDLS and YYNGEE. Trimming removed 3 bases from V and 0 bases from J; the gene matches leave 3 bases unexplained. This clone has only a few counts. Its antigen remains unidentified. The record has no base qualities; no much larger clone is one base away. From each donor, a single peripheral blood sample of 90 to 150 mL on average was drawn into heparinised tubes. Using a panel that included CD45RO, CCR7, CD25, CD127, CD95 and CD27, naive, central memory, regulatory and stem cell-like memory CD4+ T cells were sorted on a BD FACSAria II. Purity was above 95% for every sorted population. PBMCs were separated immediately by Lymphoprep density gradient centrifugation and were stained directly, without being cultured. To minimize batch effects, samples were stained and sorted in pairs, one healthy donor with one patient per experiment.

The receptor was derived from a man aged 30-40 years in good health. Here the chain combines TRBV9 and TRBJ2-1, with TRBD2 identical over 7 junction bases. The sample was naive CD4+ T cells from blood. The cell subset or site tag for this specimen amounts to: true naive CD4+ T cells. The bases are TGTGCCAGCAGCGCCGGGAGGCTCTCCTACAATGAGCAGTTCTTC. This translates into CASSAGRLSYNEQFF.